This entry lists 21 T cell receptor beta chains sequenced from one sample in a study of neoadjuvant nivolumab and ipilimumab in lung cancer. This table comes from immunoSEQ multiplex PCR, and its TCRdb copy is limited to in-frame clones, with some not included. The sample has around 8,100 clones, around 79% seen once; the top ten hold approximately 7.1%. Specimen: adjacent normal lung tissue, collected after neoadjuvant nivolumab, alone or with ipilimumab, at or shortly before surgery. The source is an adult with non-small cell lung cancer.

This sequence joins TRBV6-1 and TRBJ2-7; D gene uncertain. This CDR3 is 13 amino acids long. The V end lost 4 bases, the J end lost 5 bases, and 12 bases lay between the germline ends. Germline CDR1 MNHNS, CDR2 SASEGT. In nucleotides, the CDR3 is TGTGCCAGCAGTGTACTTATCTGGAACGAGCAGTACTTC. It translates to CASSVLIWNEQYF.

V and J are TRBV29-1 and TRBJ1-1, with a weak D call TRBD1 (5 bases). The CDR3 sequence is 12 residues long. The germline V and J ends were trimmed by 7 bases and 5 bases, with 14 bases remaining between them. Germline assignment: CDR1 SQVTM and CDR2 ANQGSEA. CDR3 coding DNA: TGCAGCGCAACAGGTAGTGGAACTGAAGCTTTCTTT. Translating it yields CSATGSGTEAFF.

The chain has TRBV6-5 and TRBJ1-4; D remains unclear. Looked up from germline, CDR1 is MNHEY and CDR2 is SVGAGI. The CDR3 loop spans 14 amino acids. The V end was cut by 0 bases, the J end by 6 bases, with 8 bases between. The CDR3 DNA follows: TGTGCCAGCAGTTACTCTGACTCCGATGAAAAACTGTTTTTT. This codes for CASSYSDSDEKLFF.

The J gene is TRBJ2-7, the V gene TRBV5-4; D not certain. Germline CDR1 and CDR2: SGHNT and YYREEE (reference sequence). V was trimmed by 0 bases and J by 1 base, leaving 5 bases between them. This CDR3 has 13 amino acids. The CDR3 sequence: CASSLVGSYEQYF. Here the CDR3 DNA reads TGTGCCAGCAGCTTGGTCGGTTCCTACGAGCAGTACTTC.

The chain combines TRBV7-9 with TRBJ1-2; a weak D match, TRBD1 (5 bases). The V end was cut by 5 bases, the J end by 4 bases, with 11 bases between. Germline V gene sequence: CDR1 SEHNR, CDR2 FQNEAQ (reference sequence). The CDR3 is 13 amino acids. Here the CDR3 reads CASSVDRSYGYTF. CDR3 nucleotides: TGTGCCAGCAGCGTTGACAGATCCTATGGCTACACCTTC.

A single count supports this clone. The chain employs TRBV29-1 and TRBJ2-7; perhaps TRBD1 as D (7 bases). The ends were cut back, 7 bases at V and 8 bases at J, with 18 bases in the middle. CDR1 is SQVTM and CDR2 is ANQGSEA in the germline V gene. The CDR3 is made up of 12 amino acids. CDR3 DNA sequence: TGCAGCGCGGAGGGACAGTCCTCCCAGCAGTACTTC. Amino acids: CSAEGQSSQQYF.

This clone was seen more than once but under ten times. The chain is built from TRBV29-1 and TRBJ1-2; possible D gene TRBD1, 6 bases. In germline, CDR1 is SQVTM, CDR2 ANQGSEA. The CDR3 has 14 residues. Trimming stripped 4 bases from V and 6 bases from J, with 18 bases between. CDR3 sequence reads: CSVGQDGIWDGYTF. In DNA form, the CDR3 reads TGCAGCGTTGGACAGGACGGAATCTGGGATGGCTACACCTTC.

The chain joins TRBV5-1 to TRBJ1-4; D call uncertain. The CDR3 runs to 13 residues. V was shortened by 1 base and J by 3 bases, with 4 bases between the two germline ends. Germline CDR1 and CDR2: SGHRS and YFSETQ. CDR3 nucleotide sequence: TGCGCCAGCAGCTTGTGGTCTAATGAAAAACTGTTTTTT. This encodes CASSLWSNEKLFF.

The chain employs TRBV7-9 and TRBJ1-1; TRBD1 agrees at 8 bases. J was trimmed by 7 bases and V by 1 base; bases with no gene match: 5. Germline CDR1 is SEHNR and CDR2 is FQNEAQ (reference sequence). The CDR3 is 14 residues long. The CDR3 spells CASSLVGQGFEAFF. The CDR3 nucleotides read TGTGCCAGCAGCTTAGTTGGACAGGGATTTGAAGCTTTCTTT.

The chain is built from TRBV6-5 and TRBJ2-7; D unresolved. This CDR3 contains 15 residues. V shed 3 bases and J shed 3 bases, with 15 bases lying between them. CDR1 and CDR2 from the germline V gene are MNHEY and SVGAGI. CDR3 protein: CASSYSGSLYYEQYF. DNA for the CDR3: TGTGCCAGCAGTTATTCCGGGTCTCTCTACTACGAGCAGTACTTC.

This clone was seen once. This chain connects TRBV30 to TRBJ2-7, with D perhaps TRBD2 (7 bases). Germline CDR1 GTSNPN, CDR2 SVGIG (reference sequence). V was pared by 5 bases and J by 2 bases, with 16 bases between. The CDR3 runs 14 residues. CDR3 amino acids: CAWEGGDTAYEQYF. In nucleotides, the CDR3 is TGTGCCTGGGAGGGGGGGGACACCGCCTACGAGCAGTACTTC. The whole variable domain, filled in from reference TRBV30 and TRBJ2-7, reads SQTIHQWPATLVQPVGSPLSLECTVEGTSNPNLYWYRQAAGRGLQLLFYSVGIGQISSEVPQNLSASRPQDRQFILSSKKLLLSDSGFYLCAWEGGDTAYEQYFGPGTRLTVT.

CDR3 region: CASSGGTVGNTIYF. In DNA form, the CDR3 reads TGCGCCAGCAGCGGGGGGACAGTTGGAAACACCATATATTTT. The chain has TRBV5-1 and TRBJ1-3; 7 bases map to TRBD1. With V trimmed by 4 bases and J by 3 bases, 4 bases remained unmatched. CDR3 size: 14 residues. The germline CDR1 and CDR2 sequences are SGHRS and YFSETQ.

This clone has only a few counts. As DNA, the CDR3 is TGTGCCAGCAGCTTAGGAATGGGCGACACTGAAGCTTTCTTT. Translation: CASSLGMGDTEAFF. The chain uses TRBV13 and TRBJ1-1; D is undetermined. Germline V gene sequence: CDR1 PRHDT, CDR2 FYEKMQ (reference sequence). This CDR3 is 14 amino acids long. V lost 0 bases to trimming and J lost 3 bases, with 8 bases between them.

This clone has a handful of counts. The V and J genes are TRBV7-9 and TRBJ2-2; D may be TRBD1 or TRBD2 (5 bases each). Trimming took off 7 bases at V and 0 bases at J, with 15 bases between the two ends. Germline lookup yields CDR1 SEHNR and CDR2 FQNEAQ (reference sequence). The CDR3 length is 16 residues. Here the CDR3 DNA reads TGTGCCAGCACCGGTGAGGGGACCTCGAACACCGGGGAGCTGTTTTTT. It translates to CASTGEGTSNTGELFF. The complete variable domain, with remaining parts taken from reference TRBV7-9 and TRBJ2-2, reads DTGVSQNPRHKITKRGQNVTFRCDPISEHNRLYWYRQTLGQGPEFLTYFQNEAQLEKSRLLSDRFSAERPKGSFSTLEIQRTEQGDSAMYLCASTGEGTSNTGELFFGEGSRLTVL.

The table lists this clone with a few counts. The J gene is TRBJ1-4, the V gene TRBV10-1; D unresolved. Germline CDR1 WNHNN, CDR2 SYGVQD (reference sequence). With 6 bases removed from V and 8 bases from J, the gap between germline ends came to 13 bases. This CDR3 is 13 amino acids long. CDR3 amino acids: CASRRAEGEKLFF. As DNA, the CDR3 is TGCGCCAGCAGGCGGGCGGAAGGCGAAAAACTGTTTTTT.

V is TRBV5-1 and J is TRBJ2-2; 10 bases align to TRBD1. This CDR3 spans 18 amino acids. Germline values: CDR1 SGHRS, CDR2 YFSETQ. Unmatched junction bases numbered 18, after V lost 7 bases and J lost 6 bases. The chain's CDR3 is CASPHRWRGDRGAGELFF. The CDR3 bases are TGCGCCAGCCCACACCGTTGGCGCGGGGACAGGGGAGCCGGGGAGCTGTTTTTT.

This clone was picked up a small number of times. J is TRBJ2-7 and V is TRBV18; tentatively, D is TRBD1 (5 bases). Germline V gene data show CDR1 as KGHSH and CDR2 as LQKENI. Trimming removed 2 bases at V and 1 base at J, with 6 bases between. The CDR3 consists of 13 residues. The CDR3, as DNA: TGTGCCAGCTCACCAGACAGATCCTACGAGCAGTACTTC. Translation gives CASSPDRSYEQYF.

This chain uses TRBV10-2 with TRBJ1-1, with D uncertain. In germline, CDR1 is WSHSY, CDR2 SAAADI. The CDR3 sequence is 13 residues long. V was shortened by 7 bases and J by 0 bases, with 9 bases between the two germline ends. The CDR3 protein is CASKKGLNTEAFF. CDR3 DNA: TGCGCCAGCAAGAAGGGATTGAACACTGAAGCTTTCTTT.

V usage is TRBV28 and J usage is TRBJ1-2, with D possibly TRBD1 on 5 matching bases. Germline-derived CDR1 and CDR2 are MDHEN and SYDVKM. The CDR3 is 17 residues long. The V and J ends lost 0 bases and 1 base respectively, with 15 bases between them. CDR3 coding DNA: TGTGCCAGCAGTTTATGGGGTGTAGGGGCAATTAACTATGGCTACACCTTC. Protein: CASSLWGVGAINYGYTF.

The chain recombines TRBV5-4 with TRBJ2-7; D is undetermined. The CDR3 consists of 13 residues. V lost 4 bases to trimming and J lost 3 bases, with 11 bases between them. In germline, CDR1 is SGHNT, CDR2 YYREEE (reference sequence). CDR3 sequence: CASSPGPIYEQYF. CDR3 in DNA: TGTGCCAGCAGCCCTGGACCGATCTACGAGCAGTACTTC.

The count of this clone is one. V gene TRBV18 combines with J gene TRBJ1-1; 7 bases fit TRBD1. CDR3 length: 14 residues. The V gene end was trimmed by 3 bases and the J gene end by 6 bases; junction bases not matched to a gene: 7. Germline CDR1 reads KGHSH; CDR2 reads LQKENI. For the CDR3, the DNA is TGTGCCAGCTCACCGGGACAGTCTGCCGCTGAAGCTTTCTTT. This sequence encodes CASSPGQSAAEAFF.